A selection of T cell receptor beta chains follows, all from one sample in a study of blood T cell repertoires in COVID-19. Clones were read by immunoSEQ multiplex PCR, and TCRdb kept only the in-frame ones, dropping some. Among 300,000 or so clones listed, 86% were seen once. Input material: PBMCs or T cells enriched from blood (not recorded which). Source of these receptors: a middle-aged woman with acute COVID-19. The CDR3 runs from the conserved cysteine through the conserved F or W. Each record gives: V gene, D gene, J gene, clone size, CDR3 DNA, CDR3 protein. The D gene is left open where the match is weak. Clone sizes are given selectively: once, few, many, or a class where the clone is expanded.

TRBV7-2	-	TRBJ2-1	-	TGTGCCAGCAGCTTTATCTTAGCGAATGAGCAGTTCTTC	CASSFILANEQFF
TRBV7-2	-	TRBJ2-5	-	TGTGCCAGCAGCGGGGGGGGGACAGGTCAGGAGACCCAGTACTTC	CASSGGGTGQETQYF
TRBV7-2	-	TRBJ1-6	-	TGTGCCAGCAGCTCAGGGCTCGACAGCTCACCCCTCCACTTT	CASSSGLDSSPLHF
TRBV5-8	-	TRBJ2-7	-	TGTGCCAGCAGCCCCGCGGGACCGACCCCCTACGAGCAGTACTTC	CASSPAGPTPYEQYF
TRBV19	-	TRBJ2-1	-	TGTGCCAGTAGTATGGGGCAGTCCTACAATGAGCAGTTCTTC	CASSMGQSYNEQFF
TRBV5-1	TRBD2	TRBJ2-2	-	TGCGCCAGCAGCTTGGCCGGGAGGGCAAACACCGGGGAGCTGTTTTTT	CASSLAGRANTGELFF
TRBV28	TRBD1	TRBJ1-5	few	TGTGCCAGCAGTTTATCTAGACAGGGGTCCCCCCAGCATTTT	CASSLSRQGSPQHF
TRBV2	-	TRBJ2-7	-	TGTGCCAGCAGTGAATACTACGAGCAGTACTTC	CASSEYYEQYF
TRBV10-3	TRBD1	TRBJ2-7	-	TGTGCCATCAGGAGTGACAGGGGGAACTACGAGCAGTACTTC	CAIRSDRGNYEQYF
TRBV21-1	-	TRBJ2-7	once	TGTGCCAGCAGCAAAGGGGGGGGTATGCACTACGAGCAGTACTTC	CASSKGGGMHYEQYF
TRBV15	-	TRBJ1-2	-	TGTGCCACCAGCAGTCGCGGGGTTCCCGCAAATTCTAACTATGGCTACACCTTC	CATSSRGVPANSNYGYTF
TRBV6-6	-	TRBJ2-2	-	TGTGCCAGCAGTTTAGCGGACACCGGGGAGCTGTTTTTT	CASSLADTGELFF
TRBV7-2	-	TRBJ2-4	-	TGTGCCAGCAGCCTCCTTAGGACAGAGATGGCCAAAAACATTCAGTACTTC	CASSLLRTEMAKNIQYF
TRBV7-9	TRBD2	TRBJ2-2	-	TGTGCCAGCAGCCACGGACTAGCGGGGAACACCGGGGAGCTGTTTTTT	CASSHGLAGNTGELFF
TRBV5-1	-	TRBJ1-4	-	TGCGCCAGCAGCTTGGAGGGGTTGGGTAATGAAAAACTGTTTTTT	CASSLEGLGNEKLFF
TRBV5-4	-	TRBJ2-7	-	TGTGCCAGCAGCTTGACAGGCTCCTACGAGCAGTACTTC	CASSLTGSYEQYF
TRBV7-3	TRBD2	TRBJ2-5	-	TGTGCCAGCAGCTTAGGCGGGAGAGTGAGAGAGACCCAGTACTTC	CASSLGGRVRETQYF
TRBV5-1	TRBD1	TRBJ2-1	-	TGCGCCAGCAGCCCCCAACCGGGACAGGGTCTGGTCAATGAGCAGTTCTTC	CASSPQPGQGLVNEQFF
TRBV28	-	TRBJ2-1	-	TGTGCCAGCAGTCCCTACAGTAGCGGAAACAATGAGCAGTTCTTC	CASSPYSSGNNEQFF
TRBV3-1/TRBV3-2	TRBD2	TRBJ2-1	-	TGTGCCAGCAGCCCCTACCCGGGACTAGCCTTCAATGAGCAGTTCTTC	CASSPYPGLAFNEQFF
TRBV27	-	TRBJ2-3	-	TGTGCCAGCAGTAAAAAGCGGGCCGATCGAGATACGCAGTATTTT	CASSKKRADRDTQYF
TRBV2	TRBD1	TRBJ1-2	-	TGTGCCAGCAGTGAAAGGACAGGGCAGTATGGCTACACCTTC	CASSERTGQYGYTF
TRBV28	-	TRBJ1-1	-	TGTGCTAGCGGGGCAGGGGTGAACACTGAAGCTTTCTTT	CASGAGVNTEAFF
TRBV2	-	TRBJ1-2	-	TGTGCCAGCAGTGAGTCAGGGGCTAACTATGGCTACACCTTC	CASSESGANYGYTF
TRBV7-9	-	TRBJ1-5	-	TGTGCCAGCAGCTTAGGGTCGGGCAATCAGCCCCAGCATTTT	CASSLGSGNQPQHF
TRBV3-1/TRBV3-2	-	TRBJ1-2	few	TGTGCCAGCAGCCAAACCAGGAACAGGGATAACTATGGCTACACCTTC	CASSQTRNRDNYGYTF
TRBV6-5	-	TRBJ1-1	-	TGTGCCAGTAAAACAGGGTCGGGAATGAACACTGAAGCTTTCTTT	CASKTGSGMNTEAFF
TRBV19	-	TRBJ1-2	few	TGTGCCAGTATTCGCGCAGGGGACTATGGCTACACCTTC	CASIRAGDYGYTF
TRBV4-1	-	TRBJ1-5	-	TGCGCCAGCAGCCAAGATAGGGGGAGGGTCCAGCATTTT	CASSQDRGRVQHF
TRBV7-9	TRBD1	TRBJ1-5	-	TGTGCCAGCAGCTTAGGAACAGGGGGAAATCAGCCCCAGCATTTT	CASSLGTGGNQPQHF
TRBV7-3	-	TRBJ2-3	-	TGTGCCAGCAGCTTACAGGGCACAGATACGCAGTATTTT	CASSLQGTDTQYF
TRBV5-1	-	TRBJ2-2	-	TGCGCCAGCAGCTTGGTTTACGGCACCGGGGAGCTGTTTTTT	CASSLVYGTGELFF
TRBV2	-	TRBJ2-3	once	TGTGCCAGCAGCGAAATGGACAGGACCCCTATCGGAGGGCTCACAGATACGCAGTATTTT	CASSEMDRTPIGGLTDTQYF
TRBV7-2	TRBD1	TRBJ1-5	-	TGTGCCAGCAGCTCAGGACAGGGTGTCTATCAGCCCCAGCATTTT	CASSSGQGVYQPQHF
TRBV2	TRBD1	TRBJ1-2	-	TGTGCCAGCAGTGAAGGCAGGGGGTTTTATGGCTACACCTTC	CASSEGRGFYGYTF
TRBV19	TRBD1	TRBJ2-7	-	TGTGCCAGTAGTTCTCGGGACAGGGTCTACGAGCAGTACTTC	CASSSRDRVYEQYF
TRBV28	TRBD2	TRBJ2-1	-	TGTGCCAGCAGTTCGGGGACTAGCGGGAGCTATGAGCAGTTCTTC	CASSSGTSGSYEQFF
TRBV11-2	TRBD1	TRBJ1-4	-	TGTGCCAGCAGCTTGGGGGACAGGGTAACTAATGAAAAACTGTTTTTT	CASSLGDRVTNEKLFF
TRBV14	TRBD1	TRBJ2-7	-	TGTGCCAGCAGTCCCTTAGGGGACAGGGCTACCAACGAGCAGTACTTC	CASSPLGDRATNEQYF
TRBV3-1/TRBV3-2	TRBD2	TRBJ2-2	-	TGTGCCAGCAGCCAGTGGTCAGCGGGGGGGCGGTCCGGGGAGCTGTTTTTT	CASSQWSAGGRSGELFF
TRBV5-8	TRBD1	TRBJ1-1	-	TGTGCCAGCAGGGACAGGGGTTGGACTGAAGCTTTCTTT	CASRDRGWTEAFF
TRBV5-6	TRBD2	TRBJ2-7	-	TGTGCCAGCAGCTTGATACTAGCGGAATACTACGAGCAGTACTTC	CASSLILAEYYEQYF
TRBV10-3	-	TRBJ1-1	-	TGTGCCATCAGGAGACAGGAGAACACTGAAGCTTTCTTT	CAIRRQENTEAFF
TRBV27	-	TRBJ2-1	-	TGTGCCAGCAGTTTTCTAGCGACAGACAATGAGCAGTTCTTC	CASSFLATDNEQFF
TRBV18	-	TRBJ1-3	once	TGTGCCAGCTCACCATTGCAGGGGATAACAGAGAACACCATATATTTT	CASSPLQGITENTIYF
TRBV5-1	TRBD1	TRBJ1-2	-	TGCGCCAGCAGCCTTGGGGAGACAGGGGGCCGTCAGGGCTACACCTTC	CASSLGETGGRQGYTF
TRBV4-3	TRBD1	TRBJ1-4	few	TGCGCCAGCAGCGCTCACAGGGGTGAGAATGAAAAACTGTTTTTT	CASSAHRGENEKLFF
TRBV6-4	-	TRBJ2-7	-	TGTGCCAGCCAACGTAAAGACTACTCCTACGAGCAGTACTTC	CASQRKDYSYEQYF
TRBV20-1	-	TRBJ2-7	once	TGCAGTGCTAGTTGGGACTCTCCCAGGGAGCAGTACTTC	CSASWDSPREQYF
TRBV7-9	TRBD1	TRBJ1-2	-	TGTGCCAGCAGCTTAGTAGTCCCGACAGGGGAAAGCTATGGCTACACCTTC	CASSLVVPTGESYGYTF
TRBV29-1	-	TRBJ2-7	-	TGCAGCGTACGCTCGGCGGGCTACGAGCAGTACTTC	CSVRSAGYEQYF
TRBV29-1	TRBD2	TRBJ2-5	few	TGCAGCGTTGAACTAGCGGGAGGATTGGGAGAGACCCAGTACTTC	CSVELAGGLGETQYF
TRBV27	TRBD1	TRBJ1-6	-	TGTGCCAGCAAACTGATAGACAGGGTTTCACCCCTCCACTTT	CASKLIDRVSPLHF
TRBV7-8	-	TRBJ2-1	-	TGTGCCAGCAGCTTAGTCCTGATTCAGGCTTTCTACAATGAGCAGTTCTTC	CASSLVLIQAFYNEQFF
TRBV7-2	TRBD2	TRBJ2-7	once	TGTGCCAGCAGCTCCCGGGGACTAGCGGCCGAGCAGTACTTC	CASSSRGLAAEQYF